A selection of T cell receptor beta chains follows, all from one sample in a study of OX40 agonist ivuxolimab in advanced cancers. Only in-frame clones appear in the TCRdb table, and some are missing; sequencing was by immunoSEQ multiplex PCR. The sample consists of about 43,000 clones, approximately 86% of them appearing once. This specimen consisted of CD4+ or CD8+ T cells sorted from blood, obtained in a trial of the OX40 agonist ivuxolimab. Receptors were obtained from an adult with an advanced solid tumor such as melanoma, head and neck, liver or kidney cancer. The CDR3 runs from the conserved cysteine through the conserved F or W. A D gene is named only where the DNA matches it firmly. Size is stated for part of the rows, as once, few or many counts, or as a class when the clone is expanded.

TRBJ2-1	-	-	TRBV7-3	CASSLWASFDEQFF	TGTGCCAGCAGCTTATGGGCGTCGTTCGATGAGCAGTTCTTC
TRBJ2-3	-	-	TRBV5-1	CASSLLGSKTDTQYF	TGCGCCAGCAGCTTGCTCGGCAGCAAAACAGATACGCAGTATTTT
TRBJ2-7	-	TRBD2	TRBV7-3	CASSPEAGGPYEQYF	TGTGCCAGCAGTCCCGAGGCGGGAGGGCCCTACGAGCAGTACTTC
TRBJ1-2	-	TRBD1	TRBV23-1	CASSPQGEDYGYTF	TGCGCCAGCAGCCCACAGGGGGAGGACTATGGCTACACCTTC
TRBJ2-7	-	TRBD1	TRBV29-1	CSGVIPGQGTYEQYF	TGCAGCGGTGTTATCCCGGGACAGGGAACCTACGAGCAGTACTTC
TRBJ2-1	-	-	TRBV27	CASSLGRTYNEQFF	TGTGCCAGCAGTTTAGGGCGGACCTACAATGAGCAGTTCTTC
TRBJ1-2	-	TRBD1	TRBV5-6	CASSLTGAWYGYTF	TGTGCCAGCAGCTTGACAGGGGCTTGGTATGGCTACACCTTC
TRBJ2-5	-	-	TRBV28	CASSSMGGDRQETQYF	TGTGCCAGCAGCTCCATGGGCGGGGACAGACAAGAGACCCAGTACTTC
TRBJ1-1	-	-	TRBV20-1	CSAPRTAEAFF	TGCAGTGCCCCGAGGACAGCCGAAGCTTTCTTT
TRBJ2-1	-	TRBD1	TRBV6-1	CASSEDAGTGGYNEQFF	TGTGCCAGCAGTGAAGACGCCGGGACAGGGGGTTACAATGAGCAGTTCTTC
TRBJ1-1	-	TRBD1	TRBV5-8	CASSRRQGAEAFF	TGTGCCAGCAGCCGAAGACAGGGGGCTGAAGCTTTCTTT
TRBJ1-1	-	-	TRBV5-5	CASSLELLGANTEAFF	TGTGCCAGCAGCTTGGAACTGTTGGGGGCGAACACTGAAGCTTTCTTT
TRBJ2-1	-	-	TRBV19	CASIGGYNEQFF	TGTGCCAGTATCGGAGGGTACAATGAGCAGTTCTTC
TRBJ1-1	-	TRBD1	TRBV4-1	CASSQDRQGRTEAFF	TGCGCCAGCAGCCAAGATAGACAGGGGAGAACTGAAGCTTTCTTT
TRBJ1-1	-	-	TRBV4-1	CASSHRGGQGLPNTEAFF	TGCGCCAGCAGCCATCGTGGGGGCCAGGGCCTTCCGAACACTGAAGCTTTCTTT
TRBJ1-1	-	-	TRBV27	CASSWVPGPEAFF	TGTGCCAGCAGTTGGGTCCCAGGCCCTGAAGCTTTCTTT
TRBJ2-1	-	-	TRBV2	CAARLAAYNEQFF	TGTGCCGCCCGATTGGCGGCCTACAATGAGCAGTTCTTC
TRBJ2-7	-	-	TRBV14	CASSLGLTQYF	TGTGCCAGCAGCTTGGGACTGACGCAGTACTTC
TRBJ2-3	once	TRBD2	TRBV27	CASSLSGAKADTQYF	TGTGCCAGCAGTTTGAGCGGGGCTAAGGCAGATACGCAGTATTTT
TRBJ1-1	-	-	TRBV7-9	CASSLLEVWQNTEAFF	TGTGCCAGCAGTCTCCTTGAGGTATGGCAGAACACTGAAGCTTTCTTT
TRBJ1-1	-	-	TRBV9	CASSVVQGANTEAFF	TGTGCCAGCAGCGTCGTCCAGGGAGCAAACACTGAAGCTTTCTTT
TRBJ2-2	-	-	TRBV11-3	CASSLNTGELFF	TGTGCCAGCAGCCTGAACACCGGGGAGCTGTTTTTT
TRBJ2-7	-	-	TRBV30	CAWSGGGGHPYEQYF	TGTGCCTGGAGTGGGGGAGGTGGACACCCTTACGAGCAGTACTTC
TRBJ1-2	-	-	TRBV6-5	CASSSGDLGYTF	TGTGCCAGCAGTTCAGGGGATCTTGGCTACACCTTC
TRBJ2-1	-	TRBD2	TRBV4-1	CASSQSGGLYNEQFF	TGCGCCAGCAGCCAAAGCGGGGGCCTATACAATGAGCAGTTCTTC
TRBJ2-6	-	-	TRBV5-5	CASSLGTLGGHSGANVLTF	TGTGCCAGCAGCTTGGGGACCCTCGGGGGGCACTCTGGGGCCAACGTCCTGACTTTC
TRBJ1-1	-	-	TRBV7-1	CASSPEKAFF	TGTGCCAGCAGCCCTGAAAAAGCTTTCTTT
TRBJ2-4	-	-	TRBV29-1	CSVRDGKNIQYF	TGCAGCGTTCGGGACGGCAAAAACATTCAGTACTTC
TRBJ1-4	-	-	TRBV7-9	CASSLVQKLFF	TGTGCCAGCAGCTTAGTTCAAAAACTGTTTTTT
TRBJ1-3	-	-	TRBV7-2	CASSFSGSSGNTIYF	TGTGCCAGCAGCTTCTCAGGGAGCTCTGGAAACACCATATATTTT
TRBJ2-7	-	TRBD2	TRBV7-9	CASSLVREATYEQYF	TGTGCCAGCAGCTTAGTGCGGGAGGCGACCTACGAGCAGTACTTC
TRBJ1-1	-	-	TRBV5-4	CASSYSGENTEAFF	TGTGCCAGCAGCTACTCCGGAGAGAACACTGAAGCTTTCTTT
TRBJ1-1	few	TRBD1	TRBV4-1	CASSQEFGDSLAEAFF	TGCGCCAGCAGCCAAGAGTTTGGGGACAGTTTAGCCGAAGCTTTCTTT
TRBJ2-1	-	-	TRBV7-6	CASSAGRGGYNEQFF	TGTGCCAGCAGCGCCGGGAGAGGGGGTTACAATGAGCAGTTCTTC
TRBJ1-5	-	TRBD1	TRBV5-1	CASSIGTGGSQPQHF	TGCGCCAGCAGCATTGGTACAGGGGGCAGTCAGCCCCAGCATTTT
TRBJ1-5	-	-	TRBV6-5	CASSPFQAAQPQHF	TGTGCCAGCAGTCCTTTCCAGGCGGCTCAGCCCCAGCATTTT
TRBJ1-5	-	TRBD1	TRBV30	CAWTPGQGYQPQHF	TGTGCCTGGACCCCGGGACAGGGGTATCAGCCCCAGCATTTT
TRBJ1-1	-	-	TRBV7-9	CASSLPTGGDTEAFF	TGTGCCAGCAGCTTGCCGACAGGAGGGGACACTGAAGCTTTCTTT
TRBJ2-7	few	TRBD2	TRBV13	CASSHSTSGYEQYF	TGTGCCAGCAGCCACTCGACTAGCGGGTACGAGCAGTACTTC
TRBJ2-7	once	-	TRBV19	CASSIEMGLQDEQYF	TGTGCCAGTAGTATAGAGATGGGGCTTCAGGACGAGCAGTACTTC
TRBJ2-7	-	TRBD2	TRBV7-9	CASSLSTSGSYEQYF	TGTGCCAGCAGCTTATCGACTAGCGGCTCCTACGAGCAGTACTTC
TRBJ2-2	-	-	TRBV2	CASSLRDPRGGELFF	TGTGCCAGCAGTCTCCGGGACCCGAGGGGCGGGGAGCTGTTTTTT
TRBJ2-7	-	-	TRBV7-2	CASSPWDKMPGDEQYF	TGTGCCAGCAGCCCGTGGGACAAGATGCCCGGAGATGAGCAGTACTTC
TRBJ1-2	-	-	TRBV15	CATSRDRQGGDGYTF	TGTGCCACCAGCAGAGATCGTCAGGGAGGGGATGGCTACACCTTC
TRBJ1-4	few	-	TRBV25-1	CASSRGVSEKLFF	TGTGCCAGCAGTAGGGGGGTTAGTGAAAAACTGTTTTTT
TRBJ1-2	-	-	TRBV6-5	CASLQQTGGYTF	TGTGCCAGCCTCCAGCAGACGGGAGGCTACACCTTC
TRBJ2-3	-	TRBD2	TRBV7-6	CASSLAAGGTDTQYF	TGTGCCAGCAGCTTAGCAGCGGGAGGCACAGATACGCAGTATTTT
TRBJ1-2	once	-	TRBV20-1	CSAREGYGYTF	TGCAGTGCTAGAGAGGGGTATGGCTACACCTTC
TRBJ2-3	-	-	TRBV11-2	CASSLDSFGESTDTQYF	TGTGCCAGCAGCTTAGATTCGTTTGGGGAAAGCACAGATACGCAGTATTTT
TRBJ1-2	-	-	TRBV4-1	CASSQERGGGTYGYTF	TGCGCCAGCAGCCAAGAGCGGGGAGGGGGGACGTATGGCTACACCTTC
TRBJ2-3	-	TRBD2	TRBV4-3	CASSQDPGLADTDTQYF	TGCGCCAGCAGCCAAGATCCGGGACTAGCGGACACAGATACGCAGTATTTT
TRBJ1-1	-	TRBD1	TRBV19	CASSQGGRDPTEAFF	TGTGCCAGTAGCCAAGGGGGCAGGGACCCCACTGAAGCTTTCTTT
TRBJ1-1	many	-	TRBV19	CASGTTGRTEAFF	TGTGCCAGTGGGACCACAGGGCGCACTGAAGCTTTCTTT
TRBJ1-2	-	TRBD1	TRBV7-3	CASSLTGTGDYGYTF	TGTGCCAGCAGCTTAACCGGGACAGGGGACTATGGCTACACCTTC
TRBJ2-1	-	-	TRBV19	CASSIYGTTSFDEQFF	TGTGCCAGTAGTATATACGGGACGACCTCTTTTGATGAGCAGTTCTTC